A single sample gave rise to the 6 T cell receptor beta chains below, sequenced in a study of blood T cell repertoires in COVID-19. TCRdb's table, derived via immunoSEQ multiplex PCR, lists solely in-frame clones and lacks some. The sample yields under 250,000 clones, about four fifths seen once. Sequencing input: peripheral blood. The receptors come from a man between 45 and 60 years old with active or convalescent COVID-19.

J is TRBJ2-3 and V is TRBV28; 11 nucleotides line up with TRBD2. The CDR3 length is 16 residues. Germline V CDR1 and CDR2: MDHEN, SYDVKM. V gave up 5 bases and J gave up 6 bases; unmatched junction bases: 10. CDR3 sequence: CASSQTVAGGRDTQYF. CDR3 nucleotide sequence: TGTGCCAGCAGTCAGACAGTAGCGGGAGGGCGGGATACGCAGTATTTT.

This clone was detected only once. This chain uses TRBV28 with TRBJ2-5; 9 bases agree with TRBD1. The CDR3 has 15 residues. CDR1 is MDHEN and CDR2 is SYDVKM in the germline V gene. V trimming: 7 bases; J trimming: 3 bases; junction bases outside the gene matches: 9. The CDR3 sequence: CASTSSRQGEETQYF. CDR3 bases: TGTGCCAGCACATCCTCCCGACAGGGGGAAGAGACCCAGTACTTC. The full variable domain, its missing parts supplied by reference TRBV28 and TRBJ2-5, is DVKVTQSSRYLVKRTGEKVFLECVQDMDHENMFWYRQDPGLGLRLIYFSYDVKMKEKGDIPEGYSVSREKKERFSLILESASTNQTSMYLCASTSSRQGEETQYFGPGTRLLVL.

This clone was seen only a few times. This chain links TRBV19 with TRBJ1-1, with 9 positions matching TRBD1. Trimming removed 2 bases from V and 4 bases from J; junction bases left unmatched: 8. This CDR3 has 16 residues. Germline values: CDR1 LNHDA, CDR2 SQIVND (reference sequence). CDR3 sequence: CASSIRDRVTGTEAFF. CDR3 in DNA: TGTGCCAGTAGTATAAGGGACAGGGTGACGGGCACTGAAGCTTTCTTT.

This clone was recorded once. The chain couples TRBV30 to TRBJ2-3; TRBD2 matches at 7 bases. After removal of 2 bases from V and 6 bases from J, the junction contained 11 bases not matched to a gene. The CDR3 contains 15 residues. Germline CDR1 GTSNPN, CDR2 SVGIG (reference sequence). The DNA of the CDR3 is TGTGCCTGGAGTAAACGAGCGGGACGGTTGGATACGCAGTATTTT. Amino acids: CAWSKRAGRLDTQYF.

The chain uses TRBV30 and TRBJ2-7; a possible D gene is TRBD1 (5 bases). The CDR3 has 14 amino acids. Trimming took 3 bases from V and 0 from J, leaving 12 bases between them. CDR1 and CDR2 (germline): GTSNPN, SVGIG (reference sequence). The DNA for the CDR3 is TGTGCCTGGAGATTGAAGGGGTCCTCCTACGAGCAGTACTTC. It translates to CAWRLKGSSYEQYF.

The rearrangement links TRBV6-5 to TRBJ1-1, with 7 bases that match TRBD1. CDR1 and CDR2 from the germline V gene are MNHEY and SVGAGI. V lost 6 bases to trimming and J lost 7 bases; unmatched junction nucleotides: 11. The CDR3 has 14 residues. CDR3 sequence: CASRSLGQRYEAFF. In DNA form, the CDR3 reads TGTGCCAGCAGATCCCTGGGACAGCGATATGAAGCTTTCTTT.